The 16 T cell receptor beta chains below all came from one sample that was sequenced in a study of cytomegalovirus exposure and HLA in healthy donors. In the PCR, 60 Vbeta and 13 Jbeta primers were used. This table comes from immunoSEQ multiplex PCR, and its TCRdb copy is limited to in-frame clones, with some not included. The table shows 90,000 to 120,000 clones, with 65% occurring only once. Sequencing was performed on PBMCs. These receptors were obtained from a man younger than 45 in good health and CMV-seropositive.

The table lists this clone with a few counts. CDR3 region: CASSESGQANQPQHF. For the CDR3, the DNA is TGTGCCAGCAGTGAATCCGGACAGGCCAATCAGCCCCAGCATTTT. This sequence joins TRBV6-1 and TRBJ1-5; 7 bases fit TRBD1. This CDR3 contains 15 residues. Germline V gene data show CDR1 as MNHNS and CDR2 as SASEGT. Trimming took 2 bases from V and 3 from J; bases not matched to a gene: 4.

The V and J genes are TRBV11-2 and TRBJ2-1; 14 bases fit TRBD2. J gave up 10 bases and V 1 base, and 0 bases lay outside the gene matches. The CDR3 is made up of 14 amino acids. Germline-derived CDR1 and CDR2 are SGHAT and FQNNGV. CDR3 in DNA: TGTGCCAGCAGCTTAGGACTAGCGGGGGGGGAGCAGTTCTTC. Encoded protein: CASSLGLAGGEQFF.

The chain joins TRBV7-3 to TRBJ1-1; possibly TRBD1 for D (6 bases). This CDR3 spans 14 amino acids. Germline-derived CDR1 and CDR2 are SGHTA and FQGTGA. V dropped 2 bases and J dropped 4 bases, with 11 bases sitting between them. CDR3 protein: CASSLAGVGTEAFF. CDR3 nucleotides: TGTGCCAGCAGCTTAGCAGGGGTCGGCACTGAAGCTTTCTTT. Using reference TRBV7-3 and TRBJ1-1 for the parts outside the CDR3, the full variable domain is GAGVSQTPSNKVTEKGKYVELRCDPISGHTALYWYRQSLGQGPEFLIYFQGTGAADDSGLPNDRFFAVRPEGSVSTLKIQRTERGDSAVYLCASSLAGVGTEAFFGQGTRLTVV.

This chain joins TRBV4-1 and TRBJ2-7; weak D call: TRBD1 (6 bases). V shed 6 bases and J shed 5 bases, with 14 bases lying between them. In germline, CDR1 is MGHRA, CDR2 YSYEKL. The length of the CDR3 is 13 residues. The CDR3 sequence: CASSPGGRNEQYF. The DNA for the CDR3 is TGCGCCAGCAGTCCTGGGGGCAGGAACGAGCAGTACTTC.

The gene calls are TRBV5-1 and TRBJ2-3, with D possibly matching TRBD1 (6 bases). The CDR3 length is 14 residues. Germline lookup yields CDR1 SGHRS and CDR2 YFSETQ. Trimming stripped 3 bases from V and 4 bases from J, with 12 bases between. DNA of the CDR3: TGCGCCAGCAGCTATAGACAGGTGGCAGATACGCAGTATTTT. It yields the protein CASSYRQVADTQYF.

The chain is built from TRBV6-1 and TRBJ1-2; D gene ambiguous. The CDR3 length is 12 residues. CDR1 and CDR2 from the germline V gene are MNHNS and SASEGT. The V end lost 4 bases, the J end lost 2 bases, and 5 bases lay between the germline ends. DNA of the CDR3: TGTGCCAGCAGTGGGCCAAACTATGGCTACACCTTC. Translation gives CASSGPNYGYTF.

This chain connects TRBV11-3 to TRBJ1-1; D not resolved. The CDR3 extends over 13 amino acids. Germline-derived CDR1 and CDR2 are SGHNT and YENEEA. Trimming removed 0 bases from V and 11 bases from J, with 13 bases in between. Written as DNA, the CDR3 is TGTGCCAGCAGCTTAGATGATTCGGGGAGTGCTTTCTTT. Translation gives CASSLDDSGSAFF.

The chain recombines TRBV10-2 with TRBJ2-1; 7 nucleotides line up with TRBD2. In germline, CDR1 is WSHSY, CDR2 SAAADI. Losses at the gene ends were 5 bases for V and 4 bases for J; bases not matched to a gene: 8. The CDR3 is made up of 15 amino acids. CDR3 nucleotides: TGCGCCAGCAGTAGGACTAGTGCGGAGTACAATGAGCAGTTCTTC. Translating gives CASSRTSAEYNEQFF.

CDR3 residues: CASSLTITSGSYEQYF. The CDR3 DNA reads TGTGCCAGCTCACTAACGATCACTAGCGGGAGCTACGAGCAGTACTTC. J is TRBJ2-7 and V is TRBV18; 11 bases match TRBD2. Germline loops: CDR1 KGHSH, CDR2 LQKENI. V lost 4 bases, J lost 3 bases, and 8 bases stayed unmatched. The CDR3 spans 16 residues. The variable domain in full, completed from reference TRBV18 and TRBJ2-7, reads NAGVMQNPRHLVRRRGQEARLRCSPMKGHSHVYWYRQLPEEGLKFMVYLQKENIIDESGMPKERFSAEFPKEGPSILRIQQVVRGDSAAYFCASSLTITSGSYEQYFGPGTRLTVT.

This clone was seen only once. V and J are TRBV19 and TRBJ2-3, with 8 bases lining up with TRBD2. CDR3 length equals 13 residues. Per germline, CDR1 LNHDA and CDR2 SQIVND (reference sequence). V dropped 7 bases and J dropped 2; count of bases not matched to a gene: 2. The CDR3 protein is CASNGGDTDTQYF. The CDR3, as DNA: TGTGCCAGTAACGGGGGGGACACAGATACGCAGTATTTT.

A note on this clone: Other nucleotide sequences from this sample produce the same CDR3. The chain couples TRBV21-1 to TRBJ2-7; the table's D gene call, TRBD1, was not cross checked with the DNA. TRBV21-1 is termed a pseudogene. The CDR3 is made up of 14 amino acids. CDR3 DNA sequence: TGTGCCAGCACGGGCAGGGGGCAACACTACGAGCAGTACTTC. It specifies CASTGRGQHYEQYF.

A few counts support this clone. V and J are TRBV5-1 and TRBJ2-1, with 9 positions matching TRBD2. Per germline, CDR1 SGHRS and CDR2 YFSETQ. The ends lost 3 bases at V and 3 bases at J; junction bases unmatched: 7. This CDR3 is built from 16 residues. The CDR3 bases are TGCGCCAGCAGCTACATAGCGGGGGCTCTCTACAATGAGCAGTTCTTC. Amino acids: CASSYIAGALYNEQFF.

This clone was observed a handful of times. This chain uses TRBV6-1 with TRBJ2-1; TRBD1 might be the D (5 bases). Trimming took 3 bases from V and 6 from J, leaving 9 bases between them. CDR3 size: 13 residues. Per the germline V gene, CDR1 is MNHNS and CDR2 is SASEGT. CDR3 sequence (DNA): TGTGCCAGCAGTGAGGTCAGGGTCAATGAGCAGTTCTTC. Residues: CASSEVRVNEQFF.

In this sample, this clone turned up a few times. V and J are TRBV7-9 and TRBJ2-7; D is undetermined. Germline V gives CDR1 SEHNR, CDR2 FQNEAQ (reference sequence). This CDR3 has 13 residues. V was cut by 6 bases and J by 0 bases, with 9 bases left in between. CDR3 in amino acids: CASSPTVSYEQYF. Here the CDR3 DNA reads TGTGCCAGCAGTCCGACTGTCTCCTACGAGCAGTACTTC.

This chain uses TRBV14 with TRBJ1-4; 7 bases are shared with TRBD1. The germline V gene has CDR1 SGHDN and CDR2 FVKESK. Unmatched junction bases numbered 17, after V lost 0 bases and J lost 10 bases. The CDR3 loop spans 18 amino acids. CDR3 in amino acids: CASSQDFTGEGGRGKLFF. CDR3 sequence (DNA): TGTGCCAGCAGCCAAGATTTTACAGGGGAAGGGGGTCGCGGAAAACTGTTTTTT.

Points on this clone: Its ends do not fully match the called genes, so a read error is possible. The V call is TRBV5-1, the J call TRBJ2-2; D ambiguous. Per the germline V gene, CDR1 is SGHRS and CDR2 is YFSETQ. CDR3 length: 13 residues. The CDR3 protein is CASGLAPTGELFF. For the CDR3, the DNA is TGCGCCAGCGGCTTGGCTCCTACCGGGGAGCTGTTTTTT. The full variable domain, with the rest looked up from reference TRBV5-1 and TRBJ2-2, is KAGVTQTPRYLIKTRGQQVTLSCSPISGHRSVSWYQQTPGQGLQFLFEYFSETQRNKGNFPGRFSGRQFSNSRSEMNVSTLELGDSALYLCASGLAPTGELFFGEGSRLTVL.